This T cell receptor (beta chain) originates from a study of blood T cell repertoires in COVID-19. About the research overall: Samples taken during acute and convalescent COVID-19 were collected in the United States, Italy and Spain.

The CDR3 spans 18 residues. The V end lost 5 bases, the J end lost 0 bases, and 22 bases lay between the germline ends. The germline V gene encodes CDR1 SGHVS and CDR2 FNYEAQ. Sequenced by immunoSEQ multiplex PCR; TCRdb stores in-frame clones only, minus some. The sample shows 200,000 to 300,000 clones, over 80% of them seen only once. The gene calls are TRBV7-6 and TRBJ1-1; a weak D match, TRBD1 (6 bases). The sequenced material came from peripheral blood. This TCR came from a woman aged 55-75 years with active or convalescent COVID-19. The CDR3: CASSPRSPGTFLNTEAFF. The CDR3 nucleotides read TGTGCCAGCAGCCCACGCAGTCCCGGGACATTCCTGAACACTGAAGCTTTCTTT.